The clone carrying this TCR beta chain was recorded many times. The entry originates in a study of spatial heterogeneity in lung cancer. The time point denotes: blood at routine non-recurrence follow-up after resection. This CDR3 contains 13 residues. CDR1 and CDR2 from the germline V gene are LNHDA and SQIVND (reference sequence). V gave up 7 bases and J gave up 6 bases; unmatched junction bases: 5. TCRdb recomputed calls from the 5' RACE reads with MiXCR, one row per CDR3 protein. This repertoire shows about 36,000 distinct CDR3 sequences, under 9% found once; its top ten account for about 9.4%. This clonotype originated in a male donor with early-stage non-small cell lung cancer. V usage is TRBV19 and J usage is TRBJ2-4; 8 bases match TRBD1. The sequences come from PBMCs, collected at follow-up. DNA of the CDR3: TGTGCCAGTATGGACAGGGTGGGAAACATTCAGTACTTC. This encodes CASMDRVGNIQYF.